A single sample gave rise to the 11 T cell receptor beta chains below, sequenced in a study of T cell repertoires and HLA-DP antigens. The protocol was immunoSEQ multiplex PCR, while the TCRdb copy is restricted to in-frame clones and leaves out a portion. The sample contains about 89,000 clones, roughly nine tenths of which appear only once. These TCRs' antigens remain unknown. Sequencing was carried out using CD4+ T cells from PBMCs. The origin of the receptors is a man aged 45-65 years in good health and CMV-seronegative.

This chain connects TRBV7-2 to TRBJ2-7; a possible D gene is TRBD1 (5 bases). Looked up from germline, CDR1 is SGHTA and CDR2 is FQGNSA. The CDR3 is 16 amino acids. V was clipped by 5 bases and J by 6 bases, with 23 bases between them. The CDR3 protein is CASSPDSGRVGGEQYF. Written as DNA, the CDR3 is TGTGCCAGCAGCCCCGACTCGGGCAGGGTCGGCGGCGAGCAGTACTTC. Together with reference TRBV7-2 and TRBJ2-7, the CDR3 gives the full variable domain: GAGVSQSPSNKVTEKGKDVELRCDPISGHTALYWYRQSLGQGLEFLIYFQGNSAPDKSGLPSDRFSAERTGGSVSTLTIQRTQQEDSAVYLCASSPDSGRVGGEQYFGPGTRLTVT.

The chain couples TRBV9 to TRBJ2-2, with TRBD1 as a possible D gene (5 bases). The V end lost 0 bases, the J end lost 16 bases, and 13 bases lay between the germline ends. Germline CDR1 SGDLS, CDR2 YYNGEE. The CDR3 totals 12 residues. The CDR3 is CASSVGQYDRFF. Here the CDR3 DNA reads TGTGCCAGCAGCGTAGGACAGTATGATCGGTTTTTT.

As to this clone: Its ends do not fully match the called genes, so a read error is possible. The V and J genes are TRBV7-7 and TRBJ1-4; 7 nucleotides agree with TRBD1. This CDR3 spans 15 amino acids. In germline, CDR1 is SSHAT, CDR2 FNYEAQ (reference sequence). The CDR3: CASSTNRGANEKLFF. For the CDR3, the DNA is TGTGCTAGCAGCACCAACAGGGGTGCTAATGAAAAACTGTTTTTT.

This sequence joins TRBV5-1 and TRBJ2-1, with D possibly being TRBD2 (6 bases). The germline gives CDR1 SGHRS, CDR2 YFSETQ. This CDR3 is built from 14 residues. V lost 4 bases and J lost 8, with 16 bases in between. The CDR3 DNA reads as TGCGCCAGCAGCCCTGGAGGGGTGCGCGATGAGCAGTTCTTC. It codes for CASSPGGVRDEQFF.

The genes are TRBV5-6 and TRBJ1-1, with a weak D call TRBD1 (6 bases). The CDR3 is 15 amino acids. V lost 0 bases and J lost 1, with 10 bases in between. Germline V lookup: CDR1 SGHDT, CDR2 YYEEEE. In DNA, the CDR3 is TGTGCCAGCAGCTTGGTGGGGGGCCGGAACACTGAAGCTTTCTTT. It yields the protein CASSLVGGRNTEAFF.

The V call is TRBV5-6, the J call TRBJ2-5, with a possible D match to TRBD2 (6 bases). This CDR3 has 13 amino acids. Germline loops: CDR1 SGHDT, CDR2 YYEEEE. Trimming removed 5 bases at V and 4 bases at J, with 12 bases between. The CDR3 sequence is CASRSLARETQYF. The CDR3 nucleotides read TGTGCCAGCAGATCTCTAGCGCGAGAGACCCAGTACTTC.

The genes are TRBV2 and TRBJ2-7; TRBD1 matches 8 bases. Germline values: CDR1 SNHLY, CDR2 FYNNEI. J gave up 4 bases and V 6 bases, and 5 bases lay outside the gene matches. This CDR3 contains 13 residues. The chain's CDR3 is CASRTGASYEQYF. In DNA form, the CDR3 reads TGTGCCAGCAGGACAGGGGCTTCTTACGAGCAGTACTTC.

The chain carries TRBV9 and TRBJ1-3, with 8 bases fitting TRBD1. V was pared by 2 bases and J by 4 bases, with 8 bases of the junction left unmatched. The CDR3 runs 16 residues. Germline V gives CDR1 SGDLS, CDR2 YYNGEE. The CDR3 region has the DNA TGTGCCAGCAGCGTCGGTCAGGGGGCGGGCGGAAACACCATATATTTT. This translates into CASSVGQGAGGNTIYF.

The genes are TRBV18 and TRBJ2-7; 9 bases fit TRBD1. The CDR3 covers 14 residues. Looked up from germline, CDR1 is KGHSH and CDR2 is LQKENI. The V gene end was trimmed by 6 bases and the J gene end by 5 bases; junction bases not matched to a gene: 8. The CDR3 sequence is CASSPGQGKHEQYF. The CDR3 DNA reads as TGTGCCAGCTCCCCGGGACAGGGAAAGCACGAGCAGTACTTC.

J is TRBJ2-1 and V is TRBV6-5, with unresolved D. V shed 4 bases and J shed 0 bases, with 10 bases lying between them. Germline loops: CDR1 MNHEY, CDR2 SVGAGI. This CDR3 is built from 15 residues. For the CDR3, the DNA is TGTGCCAGCAGTTCGCGGAGAAGCTCCTACAATGAGCAGTTCTTC. As protein: CASSSRRSSYNEQFF.

The chain has TRBV10-3 and TRBJ1-2; possibly TRBD1 for D (5 bases). Trimming stripped 4 bases from V and 5 bases from J, with 20 bases between. This CDR3 has 16 amino acids. The germline CDR1 and CDR2 sequences are ENHRY and SYGVKD. CDR3 region: CAISAERGKTLYGYTF. The DNA of the CDR3 is TGTGCCATCAGTGCAGAGAGGGGAAAAACCTTATATGGCTACACCTTC.